These T cell receptor beta chains were read from a single sample in a study of shared clonotypes between healthy human individuals. The repertoire was sequenced with immunoSEQ multiplex PCR; TCRdb's copy has only in-frame clones and lacks some. The table shows about 2.4 million clones, with 80% to 95% occurring only once. Sequences were obtained from naive CD4+ T cells from PBMCs. The receptors come from a man in his late teens or twenties in good health. Some clones in this sample may be carry-over from other donors' samples. Each CDR3 is given without its conserved first and last residue. Each record gives: J gene, V gene, clone size, CDR3 protein. Size is stated for part of the rows, as once, few or many counts, or as a class when the clone is expanded.

J: TRBJ2-7; V: TRBV4-1; size: -; CDR3: ASSQDLGYEQY
J: TRBJ2-3; V: TRBV5-1; size: -; CDR3: AGSRGQGAADTQY
J: TRBJ1-1; V: TRBV18; size: -; CDR3: ASSQDSGEAF
J: TRBJ2-7; V: TRBV2; size: -; CDR3: ASSEGAYEQY
J: TRBJ2-3; V: TRBV28; size: -; CDR3: ATTGTSGTDTQY
J: TRBJ2-7; V: TRBV7-2; size: -; CDR3: ASSLVGSSYEQY
J: TRBJ1-1; V: TRBV27; size: -; CDR3: ASSLQEYTEAF
J: TRBJ2-5; V: TRBV5-1; size: -; CDR3: ASSPNSPVETQY
J: TRBJ2-4; V: TRBV7-3; size: few; CDR3: ASSPLGGPKNIQY
J: TRBJ2-3; V: TRBV5-1; size: -; CDR3: ASSRDRGPPDTQY
J: TRBJ1-1; V: TRBV27; size: few; CDR3: ASSFRGADRTF
J: TRBJ1-2; V: TRBV18; size: -; CDR3: ASSPQGQGASGYT
J: TRBJ2-7; V: TRBV10-1; size: once; CDR3: ASSPSGLSYEQY
J: TRBJ2-2; V: TRBV6-1; size: -; CDR3: ASRKTANTGELF
J: TRBJ2-1; V: TRBV6-1; size: -; CDR3: ASSLLGSSYNEQF
J: TRBJ1-5; V: TRBV6-6; size: -; CDR3: ASRDAGGNQPQH
J: TRBJ1-5; V: TRBV7-9; size: few; CDR3: ASREGAQPQH
J: TRBJ2-7; V: TRBV7-2; size: -; CDR3: ATTLAGQLTYEQY
J: TRBJ2-3; V: TRBV6-4; size: -; CDR3: ATWTMSTDTQY
J: TRBJ2-6; V: TRBV10-3; size: -; CDR3: AISAREPPSGANVLT
J: TRBJ2-7; V: TRBV5-4; size: -; CDR3: ASSRLAGVHEQY
J: -; V: TRBV5-6; size: -; CDR3: ASSLVPGLAAYEQY
J: TRBJ1-1; V: TRBV19; size: -; CDR3: ASSMGGKNTEAF
J: TRBJ1-1; V: TRBV5-1; size: -; CDR3: ASSNSGGVTEAF
J: TRBJ2-1; V: TRBV28; size: -; CDR3: ASRKAYGAYNEQF
J: TRBJ2-1; V: TRBV9; size: -; CDR3: ASSVVASGRAGEQF
J: TRBJ2-1; V: TRBV20-1; size: -; CDR3: SATTSGPQF
J: TRBJ2-5; V: TRBV7-9; size: -; CDR3: ASSSGQASGIQETQY
J: TRBJ2-1; V: TRBV18; size: once; CDR3: ASSPLGGAYNEQF
J: TRBJ2-7; V: TRBV6-6; size: -; CDR3: ASSYRDTSYEQY
J: TRBJ2-5; V: TRBV28; size: -; CDR3: ASSGAETQY
J: TRBJ2-5; V: TRBV5-6; size: -; CDR3: ASSLEMRGSETQY
J: TRBJ2-7; V: TRBV7-8; size: -; CDR3: ASSLLVLAGNYEQY
J: TRBJ2-5; V: TRBV7-6; size: -; CDR3: ASSLASGLAATQY
J: TRBJ2-5; V: TRBV10-1; size: -; CDR3: ASSGTAERIETQY
J: TRBJ1-1; V: TRBV29-1; size: few; CDR3: SVRRAGDTEAF
J: TRBJ1-2; V: TRBV28; size: -; CDR3: ASSLGGPPNYGYT
J: TRBJ2-7; V: TRBV7-9; size: once; CDR3: ASSLAPTGGAYEQY
J: TRBJ1-3; V: TRBV6-1; size: -; CDR3: ASSGQPGSTIY
J: TRBJ1-5; V: TRBV5-1; size: few; CDR3: ASSPGAGGGGNQPQH
J: TRBJ2-2; V: TRBV7-9; size: -; CDR3: ASSNRGPNTGELF
J: TRBJ2-1; V: TRBV9; size: -; CDR3: ASSPRGSSGTGYNEQF
J: TRBJ2-7; V: TRBV28; size: -; CDR3: ASSRSGAEQY
J: TRBJ1-5; V: TRBV6-1; size: -; CDR3: ASSEAGTSNQPQH